The 8 T cell receptor beta chains presented below share a single source sample, sequenced in a study of T cell repertoires in cytomegalovirus infection. Each CDR3 protein gets one entry after TCRdb re-called the reads with MiXCR. Altogether 250,000 to 300,000 distinct CDR3 sequences are present, 25% being singletons, with the ten largest covering approximately 15%. The sample comprised PBMCs. The source is a human donor in good health (CMV status not recorded). Some clones in this sample may be carry-over from other donors' samples.

The CDR3, as DNA: TGTGCCAGCAGTCAATCTACCCCTTCTCAGCCCCAGCATTTT. Its translation is CASSQSTPSQPQHF. This sequence joins TRBV6-2 or TRBV6-3 and TRBJ1-5; no clear D. Germline V gene data show CDR1 as MNHEY and CDR2 as SVGEGT. Between the trimmed V and J ends, which lost 5 bases and 6 bases, there was a span of 14 bases. This CDR3 spans 14 amino acids.

The V gene is TRBV7-2, the J gene TRBJ1-3, with a tentative D call TRBD1 (5 bases). In germline, CDR1 is SGHTA, CDR2 FQGNSA. CDR3 length equals 19 residues. Trimming removed 4 bases at V and 0 bases at J, with 22 bases between. The CDR3 nucleotides read TGTGCCAGCAGCTCGCCGTGGGGGAGTGCGGGCCCCTCTGGAAACACCATATATTTT. The encoded protein is CASSSPWGSAGPSGNTIYF.

This CDR3 is CASTYEQYF. The CDR3 DNA is TGTGCCAGCACGTACGAGCAGTACTTC. The chain links TRBV27 to TRBJ2-7; D unclear. Trimming pared 7 bases from V and 4 bases from J, leaving 2 bases between. Germline V gives CDR1 MNHEY, CDR2 SMNVEV (reference sequence). CDR3 length: 9 amino acids.

This clonotype came up many times. The chain links TRBV2 to TRBJ2-3, with D hard to call. CDR1 is SNHLY, CDR2 FYNNEI, per germline. Trimming removed 8 bases at V and 2 bases at J, with 11 bases between. The CDR3 has 13 amino acids. The CDR3 region is CASDGGPTDTQYF. The CDR3 nucleotides are TGTGCCAGCGACGGCGGACCCACAGATACGCAGTATTTT.

The V gene is TRBV6-6, the J gene TRBJ2-3; D gene uncertain. Germline V gene sequence: CDR1 MNHNY, CDR2 SVGAGI (reference sequence). V was clipped by 4 bases and J by 5 bases, with 7 bases between them. The CDR3 has 12 residues. For the CDR3, the DNA is TGTGCCAGCAGTTCGGCAGAAGATACGCAGTATTTT. Translated, it gives CASSSAEDTQYF.

This clonotype was found many times. V gene TRBV6-2 or TRBV6-3 combines with J gene TRBJ2-1, with a possible D match to TRBD2 (5 bases). Germline values: CDR1 MNHEY, CDR2 SVGEGT. The CDR3 loop spans 15 amino acids. Trimming took off 5 bases at V and 6 bases at J, with 17 bases between the two ends. The CDR3: CASSRDGSAINEQFF. The CDR3 DNA reads TGTGCCAGCAGTCGGGATGGATCGGCCATCAATGAGCAGTTCTTC.

This clonotype was seen only once. This rearrangement joins TRBV6-1 to TRBJ2-1, with D hard to call. Germline CDR1 and CDR2: MNHNS and SASEGT. Between the trimmed V and J ends, which lost 4 bases and 7 bases, there was a span of 11 bases. There are 13 residues in the CDR3. The CDR3 region has the DNA TGTGCCAGCAGTGCTGACAATTGGAATGAGCAGTTCTTC. It is translated as CASSADNWNEQFF.

This clonotype was detected many times. The rearrangement links TRBV7-9 to TRBJ2-1, with 12 bases that match TRBD2. This CDR3 contains 17 residues. The J segment lost 7 bases and the V segment lost 0 bases, leaving 7 bases of the junction unmatched. Germline-derived CDR1 and CDR2 are SEHNR and FQNEAQ (reference sequence). The CDR3 sequence is CASSLAPSGRAANEQFF. DNA of the CDR3: TGTGCCAGCAGCTTAGCGCCTAGCGGGAGGGCCGCGAATGAGCAGTTCTTC.